Listed here is a single T cell receptor (beta chain). The data were taken from a study of tumor-infiltrating lymphocytes in oesophageal squamous cell carcinoma. TCRdb reprocessed the PCR reads via MiXCR and lists one record per CDR3 protein. The sample records 8,000 to 13,000 distinct CDR3 sequences, over 55% being singletons. The CDR3 sequence is 15 residues long. Germline V lookup: CDR1 SGHTA, CDR2 FQGTGA. The clonotype comes from a female donor with esophageal squamous cell carcinoma. Sequencing was carried out using esophageal tumor tissue. The chain joins TRBV7-3 to TRBJ2-7; perhaps TRBD1 as D (6 bases). The J call may be in error: the DNA end matches TRBJ1-2 better. CDR3 amino acids: CASSLTIGDKTGYTF. CDR3 in DNA: TGTGCCAGCAGCTTAACGATTGGGGACAAAACTGGCTACACCTTC.